This TCR beta chain stems from a study of a mutant IDH1 vaccine in newly diagnosed glioma. Across the study: Earlier therapy was either radiotherapy, temozolomide, or both, and most got both.

General study points: Vaccine-induced immune responses occurred in roughly 95% of patients.

About this clone: Antigen unknown.

The sample's time point: week 11, during vaccination. Vaccine doses each comprised 300 ug of mutant IDH1 20-mer peptide, with topical imiquimod. In every donor, the tumor was a new WHO grade 3 or 4 IDH1-mutant, ATRX-lost astrocytoma. V trimming: 4 bases; J trimming: 0 bases; junction bases outside the gene matches: 6. Germline-derived CDR1 and CDR2 are MDHEN and SYDVKM. The CDR3 contains 15 residues. TCRdb's table, derived via immunoSEQ multiplex PCR, lists solely in-frame clones and lacks some. Found here are roughly 120,000 clones, just under 80% of them singletons; the top ten hold 5% to 7%. This rearrangement joins TRBV28 to TRBJ2-7, with 7 bases aligning to TRBD1. The receptor was derived from a man in his forties with glioma. The starting material was PBMCs, obtained from a glioma patient whose treatment included an IDH1 peptide vaccine. As DNA, the CDR3 is TGTGCCAGCAGTTCTCCCTGGGACAGCTCCTACGAGCAGTACTTC. This gives the protein CASSSPWDSSYEQYF.